The 28 T cell receptor beta chains reported below all come from one sample, sequenced in a study of T cells in Graves' hyperthyroidism and ophthalmopathy. The investigators amplified TCR beta CDR3 regions from RNA transcripts. The primer set for the first-round RT-PCR of the TCR CDR3 was HTBI. MiXCR was run by TCRdb on the multiplex PCR reads, yielding one entry per CDR3 protein. The table includes over 350,000 distinct CDR3 sequences, roughly 14% detected once. Sequences were obtained from blood. The receptors come from a man younger than 30 with Graves' ophthalmopathy.

This clonotype was counted ten times or more. The chain is built from TRBV14 and TRBJ2-5, with TRBD2 matching 10 bases. The J segment lost 1 base and the V segment lost 4 bases, leaving 3 bases of the junction unmatched. CDR3 length: 15 residues. The germline CDR1 and CDR2 sequences are SGHDN and FVKESK. The DNA for the CDR3 is TGTGCCAGCAGCCTAGGACTAGCGGCCCAAGAGACCCAGTACTTC. Translation: CASSLGLAAQETQYF.

Many counts were recorded for this clonotype. The rearrangement joins TRBV6-1 to TRBJ1-2; no reliable D call. The CDR3 extends over 14 amino acids. Trimming removed 5 bases at V and 0 bases at J, with 10 bases between. Per germline, CDR1 MNHNS and CDR2 SASEGT. The CDR3 is CASSFLDPNYGYTF. The CDR3 DNA reads TGTGCCAGCAGTTTCCTCGACCCTAACTATGGCTACACCTTC.

This clonotype was picked up many times. The V and J genes are TRBV5-1 and TRBJ2-3; D gene unclear. The CDR3 is 13 amino acids. V shed 0 bases and J shed 0 bases, with 2 bases lying between them. Germline CDR1 and CDR2: SGHRS and YFSETQ. As DNA, the CDR3 is TGCGCCAGCAGCTTGGGAAGCACAGATACGCAGTATTTT. Translating it yields CASSLGSTDTQYF.

This clonotype was observed at least ten times. The V and J genes are TRBV6-5 and TRBJ1-5; D is undetermined. CDR1 is MNHEY, CDR2 SVGAGI, per germline. Deletions cut 5 bases from V and 5 bases from J, with 4 bases between. The CDR3 sequence is 11 residues long. CDR3 in DNA: TGTGCCAGCAGTATCGATCAGCCCCAGCATTTT. Its translation is CASSIDQPQHF.

This clonotype came up many times. The DNA of the CDR3 is TGTGCCAGCAGTTTATATACTAGCGGGACTTACAATGAGCAGTTCTTC. As protein: CASSLYTSGTYNEQFF. This chain uses TRBV28 with TRBJ2-1; 10 bases line up with TRBD2. J gave up 4 bases and V 1 base, and 4 bases lay outside the gene matches. The CDR3 extends over 16 amino acids. From germline, CDR1 is MDHEN and CDR2 SYDVKM.

On this clonotype itself: A read error may explain this, as a much larger clone is one base away. J is TRBJ1-5 and V is TRBV12-3 or TRBV12-4; TRBD1 matches 10 bases. The V and J ends lost 6 bases and 10 bases, in that order; junction bases with no gene match: 9. The CDR3 consists of 14 residues. The CDR3 DNA reads as TGTGCCAGCAGACTGACAGGGGGCGAAAGACCCCAGCATTTT. Translated, it gives CASRLTGGERPQHF.

This clonotype was detected ten times or more. The rearrangement joins TRBV11-2 to TRBJ2-7; perhaps TRBD1 as D (6 bases). The CDR3 consists of 14 residues. Per the germline V gene, CDR1 is SGHAT and CDR2 is FQNNGV. Trimming took 6 bases from V and 3 from J, leaving 15 bases between them. CDR3 amino acids: CASRQSGTSYEQYF. Written as DNA, the CDR3 is TGTGCCAGCAGGCAATCCGGGACAAGCTACGAGCAGTACTTC. The entire variable domain, with the rest obtained from reference TRBV11-2 and TRBJ2-7, is as follows: EAGVAQSPRYKIIEKRQSVAFWCNPISGHATLYWYQQILGQGPKLLIQFQNNGVVDDSQLPKDRFSAERLKGVDSTLKIQPAKLEDSAVYLCASRQSGTSYEQYFGPGTRLTVT.

This clonotype showed up just a few times. This could be a read error, since a much larger clone is one nucleotide away. V is TRBV2 and J is TRBJ1-1; D gene ambiguous. V was pared by 3 bases and J by 1 base, with 9 bases between. CDR3 length equals 14 residues. Germline values: CDR1 SNHLY, CDR2 FYNNEI. The DNA for the CDR3 is TGTGCCAGCAGTGACTTATGTAGGAACACTGAAGCTTTCTTT. Translating gives CASSDLCRNTEAFF.

This clonotype was found a few times. The chain uses TRBV19 and TRBJ2-3, with TRBD2 identical over 13 bases. The junction had 5 bases not matched to a gene; V was cut back by 9 bases and J by 5 bases. Germline V gene data show CDR1 as LNHDA and CDR2 as SQIVND (reference sequence). The CDR3 is made up of 14 amino acids. CDR3 DNA: TGTGCCAGCGGACTAGCGGGGGTGGTAGATACGCAGTATTTT. Protein: CASGLAGVVDTQYF. The full variable domain, rest sourced from reference TRBV19 and TRBJ2-3, is DGGITQSPKYLFRKEGQNVTLSCEQNLNHDAMYWYRQDPGQGLRLIYYSQIVNDFQKGDIAEGYSVSREKKESFPLTVTSAQKNPTAFYLCASGLAGVVDTQYFGPGTRLTVL.

This clonotype was seen more than once but under ten times. The chain employs TRBV4-1 and TRBJ2-7, with D possibly TRBD2 on 6 matching bases. The CDR3 has 15 residues. V was clipped by 3 bases and J by 4 bases, with 16 bases between them. Germline CDR1 and CDR2: MGHRA and YSYEKL. DNA of the CDR3: TGCGCCAGCAGCCAGGTTAGCGGCCTGCCTTACGAGCAGTACTTC. Its protein product is CASSQVSGLPYEQYF.

CDR3 nucleotide sequence: TGTGCCTGGAGTGTACGAGGGGCGGGAAGATACGGAAACACCATATATTTT. Translated, it gives CAWSVRGAGRYGNTIYF. The chain uses TRBV30 and TRBJ1-3; TRBD1 is a possible D gene (5 bases). V was cut by 0 bases and J by 4 bases, with 19 bases left in between. This CDR3 spans 17 amino acids. Germline assignment: CDR1 GTSNPN and CDR2 SVGIG (reference sequence). The whole variable domain, remainder taken from reference TRBV30 and TRBJ1-3, is SQTIHQWPATLVQPVGSPLSLECTVEGTSNPNLYWYRQAAGRGLQLLFYSVGIGQISSEVPQNLSASRPQDRQFILSSKKLLLSDSGFYLCAWSVRGAGRYGNTIYFGEGSWLTVV.

This clonotype was seen at least ten times. The chain recombines TRBV7-8 with TRBJ1-2, with D hard to call. CDR1 and CDR2 from the germline V gene are SGHVS and FQNEAQ. Trimming removed 2 bases at V and 0 bases at J, with 7 bases between. The CDR3 is 14 residues long. The CDR3 sequence: CASSLRVTNYGYTF. As DNA, the CDR3 is TGTGCCAGCAGCTTAAGAGTTACTAACTATGGCTACACCTTC.

The chain carries TRBV29-1 and TRBJ2-3; 9 bases line up with TRBD2. CDR1 and CDR2 from the germline V gene are SQVTM and ANQGSEA. This CDR3 spans 16 amino acids. With V trimmed by 1 base and J by 2 bases, 7 bases remained unmatched. The CDR3 nucleotides are TGCAGCGTTGAAGTGGTCGGCGGGAGGGCCACAGATACGCAGTATTTT. Its protein is CSVEVVGGRATDTQYF.

The chain employs TRBV24-1 and TRBJ2-3; D possibly corresponds to TRBD2 (6 bases). CDR1 and CDR2 from the germline V gene are KGHDR and SFDVKD. The CDR3 length is 15 residues. V lost 8 bases, J lost 6 bases, and 20 bases lay in between. CDR3 region: CATMRGWGRPDTQYF. CDR3 nucleotide sequence: TGTGCCACCATGAGAGGTTGGGGGAGGCCCGATACGCAGTATTTT.

This chain joins TRBV5-1 and TRBJ2-3, with D hard to call. The CDR3 spans 16 residues. CDR1 is SGHRS, CDR2 YFSETQ, per germline. V lost 0 bases and J 2 bases, leaving 13 bases between the germline ends. DNA of the CDR3: TGCGCCAGCAGCTTGGATCATACTGGACCCACAGATACGCAGTATTTT. This sequence encodes CASSLDHTGPTDTQYF. Full variable domain (outside the CDR3, taken from reference TRBV5-1 and TRBJ2-3): KAGVTQTPRYLIKTRGQQVTLSCSPISGHRSVSWYQQTPGQGLQFLFEYFSETQRNKGNFPGRFSGRQFSNSRSEMNVSTLELGDSALYLCASSLDHTGPTDTQYFGPGTRLTVL.

This clonotype was counted many times. V and J are TRBV5-1 and TRBJ1-2; D gene unclear. Between the trimmed V and J ends, which lost 5 bases and 1 base, there was a span of 9 bases. The CDR3 length is 13 residues. Germline V gene sequence: CDR1 SGHRS, CDR2 YFSETQ. This CDR3 is CASSNSVNYGYTF. Written as DNA, the CDR3 is TGCGCCAGCAGTAACAGTGTTAACTATGGCTACACCTTC. Together with reference TRBV5-1 and TRBJ1-2, the CDR3 gives the full variable domain: KAGVTQTPRYLIKTRGQQVTLSCSPISGHRSVSWYQQTPGQGLQFLFEYFSETQRNKGNFPGRFSGRQFSNSRSEMNVSTLELGDSALYLCASSNSVNYGYTFGSGTRLTVV.

This clonotype was seen many times. This sequence joins TRBV12-3 or TRBV12-4 and TRBJ1-1; D unclear. Trimming took off 2 bases at V and 8 bases at J, with 9 bases between the two ends. CDR3 length: 12 amino acids. CDR3 region: CASSLYSPEAFF. DNA for the CDR3: TGTGCCAGCAGTTTATACTCCCCAGAAGCTTTCTTT.

The table lists this clonotype with many counts. This chain links TRBV6-1 with TRBJ1-1, with no clear D. The CDR3 is made up of 13 amino acids. CDR1 and CDR2 (germline): MNHNS, SASEGT. Deletions cut 6 bases from V and 5 bases from J, with 13 bases between. This CDR3 reads CASRADVRTEAFF. CDR3 nucleotide sequence: TGTGCCAGCAGGGCCGACGTACGGACTGAAGCTTTCTTT.

This clonotype was observed a handful of times. The J gene is TRBJ2-5, the V gene TRBV3-1, with D possibly being TRBD2 (5 bases). Germline lookup yields CDR1 LGHDT and CDR2 YNNKEL (reference sequence). This CDR3 comprises 17 residues. The ends were cut back, 3 bases at V and 3 bases at J, with 20 bases in the middle. CDR3: CASSHSSWAGYKETQYF. DNA of the CDR3: TGTGCCAGCAGCCACTCCTCTTGGGCGGGCTATAAAGAGACCCAGTACTTC.

This clonotype was observed a few times. The chain has TRBV27 and TRBJ2-1, with 8 bases matching TRBD2. Unmatched junction bases numbered 13, after V lost 6 bases and J lost 9 bases. The CDR3 consists of 15 residues. CDR1 MNHEY and CDR2 SMNVEV come from the germline V gene (reference sequence). The CDR3 region is CASRGGLASYLEQFF. CDR3 in DNA: TGTGCCAGCAGGGGCGGACTAGCTAGTTATCTTGAGCAGTTCTTC.

This clonotype was found many times. This chain links TRBV7-8 with TRBJ2-1; D call uncertain. The germline CDR1 and CDR2 sequences are SGHVS and FQNEAQ. The CDR3 is 14 residues long. Trimming cost V 4 bases and J 8 bases, with 15 bases left between them. For the CDR3, the DNA is TGTGCCAGCAGCTCCCCGACGTCAAGGGATGAGCAGTTCTTC. Amino acid sequence: CASSSPTSRDEQFF.

This clonotype was counted at least ten times. The chain joins TRBV13 to TRBJ1-5, with D possibly matching TRBD1 (5 bases). Looked up from germline, CDR1 is PRHDT and CDR2 is FYEKMQ (reference sequence). The germline V and J ends were trimmed by 1 base and 6 bases, with 22 bases remaining between them. The CDR3 runs to 18 residues. CDR3 coding DNA: TGTGCCAGCAGCTTAGAAGGGCTAGGTCGGGGCGGGAGTCAGCCCCAGCATTTT. As protein: CASSLEGLGRGGSQPQHF.

This clonotype showed up many times. The chain is built from TRBV5-1 and TRBJ2-3, with TRBD1 as a possible D gene (5 bases). CDR1 SGHRS and CDR2 YFSETQ come from the germline V gene. V was clipped by 3 bases and J by 1 base, with 15 bases between them. This CDR3 spans 16 amino acids. CDR3: CASSSGRGLGTDTQYF. CDR3 DNA: TGCGCCAGCAGCTCCGGAAGGGGATTGGGCACAGATACGCAGTATTTT.

The chain carries TRBV5-6 and TRBJ2-3, with D perhaps matching TRBD1 (6 bases). V dropped 1 base and J dropped 4 bases, with 16 bases sitting between them. The CDR3 has 16 residues. CDR1 and CDR2 (germline): SGHDT, YYEEEE. The CDR3 DNA is TGTGCCAGCAGCTTGCCGGGTCCAGGGGTGGCAGATACGCAGTATTTT. This codes for CASSLPGPGVADTQYF.

This clonotype has a count of ten or more. This chain connects TRBV5-1 to TRBJ2-1, with TRBD2 matching 9 bases. This CDR3 has 14 amino acids. CDR1 is SGHRS, CDR2 YFSETQ, per germline. V was pared by 0 bases and J by 5 bases, with 0 bases of the junction left unmatched. The CDR3 loop reads CASSLGLADNEQFF. The CDR3 DNA reads as TGCGCCAGCAGCTTGGGACTAGCGGACAATGAGCAGTTCTTC.

This clonotype came up once. This chain joins TRBV19 and TRBJ2-2; D possibly uses TRBD1 or TRBD2 (5 bases each). V dropped 5 bases and J dropped 14 bases, with 24 bases sitting between them. Per germline, CDR1 LNHDA and CDR2 SQIVND (reference sequence). CDR3 length equals 15 residues. In DNA, the CDR3 is TGTGCCAGTAGTGCCGGGTGGGACGGTGCCAAGGGACTGTTTTTT. Residues: CASSAGWDGAKGLFF.

This clonotype was recorded a few times. The V call is TRBV7-9, the J call TRBJ2-2; a weak D match, TRBD1 (6 bases). The germline CDR1 and CDR2 sequences are SEHNR and FQNEAQ (reference sequence). The CDR3 totals 12 residues. Between the trimmed V and J ends, which lost 1 base and 13 bases, there was a span of 10 bases. CDR3 DNA: TGTGCCAGCAGCTTAGAAGGGGGAATGCTGTTTTTT. Its protein product is CASSLEGGMLFF. Full variable domain (missing parts from reference TRBV7-9 and TRBJ2-2): DTGVSQNPRHKITKRGQNVTFRCDPISEHNRLYWYRQTLGQGPEFLTYFQNEAQLEKSRLLSDRFSAERPKGSFSTLEIQRTEQGDSAMYLCASSLEGGMLFFGEGSRLTVL.

CDR3 loop: CASSLLGRGELFF. The CDR3, as DNA: TGTGCCAGCAGCCTGTTGGGTCGCGGGGAGCTGTTTTTT. The genes are TRBV14 and TRBJ2-2, with no clear D. Between the trimmed V and J ends, which lost 4 bases and 7 bases, there was a span of 10 bases. The length of the CDR3 is 13 residues. Germline V gene data show CDR1 as SGHDN and CDR2 as FVKESK.